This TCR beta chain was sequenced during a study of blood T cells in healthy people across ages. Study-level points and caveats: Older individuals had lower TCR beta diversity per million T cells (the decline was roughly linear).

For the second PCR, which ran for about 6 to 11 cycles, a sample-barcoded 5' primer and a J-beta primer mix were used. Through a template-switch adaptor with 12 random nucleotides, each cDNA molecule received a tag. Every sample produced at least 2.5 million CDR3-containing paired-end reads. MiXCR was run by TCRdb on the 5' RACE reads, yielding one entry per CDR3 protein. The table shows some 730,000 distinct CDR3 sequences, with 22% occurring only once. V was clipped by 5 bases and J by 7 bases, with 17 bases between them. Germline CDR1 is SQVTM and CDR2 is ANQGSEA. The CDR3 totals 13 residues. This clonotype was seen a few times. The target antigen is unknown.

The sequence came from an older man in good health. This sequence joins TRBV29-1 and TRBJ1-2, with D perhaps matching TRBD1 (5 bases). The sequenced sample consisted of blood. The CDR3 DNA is TGCAGCGTTCGTCAGGACATAGGGTTTGGCTACACCTTC. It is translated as CSVRQDIGFGYTF.